This TCR beta chain was retrieved from a study of cytomegalovirus exposure and HLA in healthy donors (dated by TCRdb to the late 2010s). In terms of the full investigation: An earlier analysis of several hundred of the donors reported roughly 300 Gb of sequence data and some 100 million unique TCR beta sequences from 150 million to 200 million T cells. An early release that covered several hundred HLA-typed donors contained approximately 300 gigabases of sequencing data and about 84 million unique TCR sequences. HLA typing covered class I and class II loci at four-digit resolution. The study profiled the T cell repertoires of about 640 subjects by immunosequencing and related them to cytomegalovirus serostatus. Genome-wide SNP genotypes for about 65% of the 666 donors were used in a later genetic analysis, which treated that subset as a discovery cohort. All discovery cohort repertoires had been generated on a single sequencing platform. To predict cytomegalovirus infection status, the study combined high-throughput TCR immunosequencing, statistical association of individual TCRs with disease status, and machine learning. Five DR-DQ haplotypes were handled as single units for association and clustering because linkage in the cohort was strong. Typing coverage differed by locus: A, B, C, DRB1 and DQB1 were typed in about 620-640 donors, DQA1 in approximately 520, DPA1 in approximately 610, and DPB1 in approximately 450. A separate validation cohort of 100 to 150 different subjects was used in addition to the roughly 700-subject first cohort. The genetic ancestry cluster associated with self-reported Caucasian donors included 81% of the 398 genotyped donors. To decide whether each TCR beta V gene segment behaved as functional or pseudogenic, an earlier analysis of approximately 590 of the donors relied on high-throughput TCR beta sequencing. Donor age, sex, ethnicity and CMV serostatus were collected together with the repertoire data. The later analysis used no new phenotypic data to find candidate immune exposures, relying instead on TCR beta sequences and their occurrence across donors. The study was designed to test whether signatures of past pathogen exposure could be identified by cataloging public T cell receptors. A later analysis re-analyzed previously published TCR beta repertoires from several hundred donors and added high-resolution HLA genotyping to study TCR occurrence patterns. On average, roughly 250,000 unique TCR beta nucleotide sequences were sequenced per donor among a few hundred genotyped donors of the cohort, with around 19% of those sequences being non-productive.

Germline trimming: 7 bases from V, 1 base from J; junction bases outside gene matches: 8. The germline V gene provides CDR1 SGDLS and CDR2 YYNGEE. Taken from cysteine to phenylalanine, the CDR3 has 14 residues. CDR3 DNA is the only sequence kept; it has 42 bases, read in frame from the first base. Study-wide findings and limitations: In this cohort, only TCR beta chains were sequenced, and detectable features were limited by the absence of alpha or paired-chain data. The classifier was reported to diagnose cytomegalovirus status with high specificity and sensitivity in both the original and validation cohorts. Across donors, most TCR sequences were observed very rarely, whereas some public TCRs were present in many individuals. A few of the identified cytomegalovirus-associated TCR beta chains were confirmed in vitro to be specific for cytomegalovirus antigens. A later analysis found that most CMV-associated TCR beta chains appeared HLA-restricted, with HLA associations seemingly driven largely by CMV exposure. A later analysis reported that several top co-occurrence clusters appeared linked to parvovirus B19, influenza, CMV and Epstein-Barr virus. Roughly 17 rarely observed V segments, including chromosome 9 orphons, were excluded from the earlier analysis of some 590 of the donors because counts were too low. In a later genetic analysis, a missense DCLRE1C variant was associated with V-gene and J-gene trimming of TCR beta chains, and the association was replicated in an independent cohort. In a later analysis, HLA-associated TCR beta chains were found to be more clonally expanded and to have lower generation probabilities than equally common non-associated chains. The only immune exposure information available for the cohort was CMV serostatus. HLA typing was unavailable for some donors at each locus, so association tests used only the typed subset. Sequencing depth was assumed to be roughly uniform across donors in the presence/absence analyses, though that assumption may not hold. Some IMGT-functional V segments, including TRBV6-2 and TRBV6-3, could not be told apart with the 87-base-pair reads, so those segments were excluded. The authors suggested that the approach could potentially be generalized to other disease states and immunological phenotypes. In a later genetic analysis, fewer N-insertions in productive TCRs were reported among donors in an Asian-associated ancestry cluster than the 666-donor mean. In a later analysis, the rate of TCR association differed among HLA loci, with DRB1 alleles having the most associated TCRs and HLA-C alleles having the fewest. The sequencing pipeline was judged likely to have produced a cluster of highly shared sequence variants as a technical artifact. In a later analysis, 15,000 to 20,000 TCR beta sequences were associated with specific HLA alleles at a false discovery rate of 0.05. A further reported finding was that TCR beta sequences accurately predicted the HLA-A and HLA-B alleles for most subjects in the first cohort. A total of fewer than 200 TCR beta chains were listed by the study as associated with cytomegalovirus. In an earlier analysis of 500 to 650 of the donors, most TCR beta V segments appeared in productive rearrangements about 87% or about 30% of the time, broadly matching IMGT annotations. When HLA alleles, especially DR and DQ, strongly co-occurred, TCR associations were difficult to assign to individual alleles. Correlated functional status among segregating V segments might reflect linkage disequilibrium, but an unknown experimental factor could not be ruled out.

The receptor library was made with the immunoSEQ multiplex PCR assay. For the multiplex PCR, a mixture combining 60 forward primers for TCR Vbeta segments and 13 reverse primers for TCR Jbeta segments was used. Amplification of the CDR3 region of rearranged TCR beta genes was performed with a multiplex PCR assay on genomic DNA. The Illumina HiSeq System was used to sequence the amplified TCR beta libraries as 87-base-pair reads. In the original analysis: In a later analysis, some 80 million unique TCR beta chains were counted across the roughly 670 repertoires, and roughly 11 million of these chains were shared by at least two donors. Raw reads were error-corrected and collapsed into unique sequences by a nearest-neighbor algorithm in which closely related sequences were merged to remove PCR and sequencing errors. CDR3 sequences were aligned to IMGT reference sequences to assign V, D and J gene segments. For a sequence to be retained, a match of at least six nucleotides was required to both a V gene segment and a J gene segment. A rearrangement was called productive if the CDR3 had no stop codons and remained in frame with V and J, and every other rearrangement was called non-productive. CDR3 was defined by IMGT convention, running from the second conserved V-encoded cysteine to the conserved J-encoded phenylalanine. In an earlier analysis of roughly 610 of the donors, sequences lacking an unambiguous match to a single V gene segment were excluded. In an earlier analysis of 500 to 750 of the donors, V segments were called functional above 56.7% productive rearrangements and were called segregating when the between-donor standard deviation exceeded 5%. A statistical classification framework was built for diagnosing cytomegalovirus status from the catalog of TCR beta chain sequences. A later analysis assigned V and J genes by comparing TCR nucleotide sequences with IMGT/GENE-DB human TR gene sequences. In a later analysis, CDR3 sequences and most-parsimonious VDJ recombination scenarios were assigned using the TCRdist pipeline. In a later analysis, every TCR beta chain was defined by the combination of its CDR3 amino acid sequence and its V-gene family, and reads without a unique V-gene family were dropped. A later analysis removed 592 highly shared, low-generation-probability nucleotide sequences to deal with suspected cross-contamination and a sequencing artifact. A later analysis calculated a clonal expansion index for each public chain from normalized within-repertoire ranks of inferred template counts. Generation probabilities in a later analysis came from a VDJ recombination model fitted to out-of-frame rearrangements, and those results were checked against IGoR. In a later analysis, hypergeometric tests were used to score TCR-TCR, TCR-HLA and TCR-CMV co-occurrence, with a repertoire-size bias correction applied to TCR pairs. A later analysis estimated false discovery rates by permuting HLA or CMV assignments 20 times. In a later analysis, co-occurring TCRs were grouped with DBSCAN, and TCRdist sequence similarity was added when clustering was performed within HLA-allele-positive subsets. Co-occurrence clustering excluded repertoires with fewer than 30,000 or more than 120,000 public chains, plus five with anomalous nucleotide sharing. In TCRdb, the immuneACCESS table is reduced to in-frame sequences with V and J assigned. These tables do not hold every clone; where another copy was compared, an unresolved V gene accounts for under half, and the others remain unexplained. From that table come the V and J calls and clone size; the DNA was used to work out D and trimming. Counted in this sample were under 200,000 clones; around 79% of them appeared once. The ten largest clones add up to approximately 0.55% of the sample.

The cohort was made up of roughly 670 healthy bone marrow donors. Cohort members were all nominally healthy when sampled, although unrecorded immune exposures were likely present. The donor tested CMV seronegative and was one of the 352 seronegative cohort members. Each donor provided a peripheral blood sample, and peripheral blood mononuclear cells were used for TCR beta sequencing. Genomic DNA was extracted from the blood cell samples with the Qiagen DNeasy Blood Extraction Kit. This clone has only a few counts. Its cognate antigen has yet to be identified. Per-base qualities were not stored, and no clone one base away is much larger.

Sequencing was performed on PBMCs. The V and J genes are TRBV9 and TRBJ2-7, and 7 bases in between align with TRBD2. This TCR was sampled from a woman aged 50 to 60 in good health and CMV-seronegative. The nucleotide sequence reads TGTGCCAGCGGGAGGGGAAGAAAGTCCTACGAGCAGTACTTC. Its translation reads: CASGRGRKSYEQYF.